This is a list of T cell receptor beta chains from one sample in a study of T cell changes during pregnancy in multiple sclerosis. Here immunoSEQ multiplex PCR was the method, and the copy in TCRdb shows in-frame clones only, minus some. The table has tens of thousands of clones, just over 90% seen once. This sample comprised peripheral blood, obtained in the first trimester of pregnancy. The receptors were gathered from a female donor in good health, enrolled as a control in a pregnancy study. The CDR3 runs from the conserved cysteine through the conserved F or W. D genes are given only for firm matches. Some rows mark clone size as missing; the rest say once, few, many or name a class of expanded clone.

TRBV30	-	TRBJ1-2	-	TGTGCCTGGAGTGGTGGAGATGAACGCTACACCTTC	CAWSGGDERYTF
TRBV7-9	-	TRBJ1-6	-	TGTGCCAGCAGCGGAGACAGGAATTCACCCCTCCACTTT	CASSGDRNSPLHF
TRBV27	-	TRBJ1-1	-	TGTGCCAGCAGTTTTGAGGAGAACACTGAAGCTTTCTTT	CASSFEENTEAFF
TRBV6-5	-	TRBJ2-5	once	TGTGCCAGCAGTTACTCCCTTAGTAGCGGACAAGAGACCCAGTACTTC	CASSYSLSSGQETQYF
TRBV4-1	-	TRBJ1-2	-	TGCGCCAGCAGCCAAGATCCGGGTGCAGGAGGAAACTATGGCTACACCTTC	CASSQDPGAGGNYGYTF
TRBV11-2	TRBD1	TRBJ2-7	-	TGTGCCAGCAGGCGACCGGGACAGGGCTCCTACGAGCAGTACTTC	CASRRPGQGSYEQYF
TRBV4-3	-	TRBJ2-3	-	TGCGCCAGCAGCCAAGATATCCGGGGTTACACAGATACGCAGTATTTT	CASSQDIRGYTDTQYF
TRBV6-6	-	TRBJ2-7	once	TGTGCCAGCAGCATCTCCTACGAGCAGTACTTC	CASSISYEQYF
TRBV7-9	TRBD1	TRBJ1-1	few	TGTGCCAGCAGGTCTACAGGGGGCCTCACTGAAGCTTTCTTT	CASRSTGGLTEAFF
TRBV18	-	TRBJ1-2	-	TGTGCCAGCTCGTTAGCGGGGGCGCAAGATTATGGCTACACCTTC	CASSLAGAQDYGYTF
TRBV4-1	-	TRBJ2-7	-	TGCGCCAGCAGTTACGGACTTGCCTACGAGCAGTACTTC	CASSYGLAYEQYF
TRBV27	TRBD2	TRBJ2-7	-	TGTGCCAGCAGTTCCCAGCGGGAGAGTCGGTACGAGCAGTACTTC	CASSSQRESRYEQYF
TRBV6-1	TRBD1	TRBJ2-7	-	TGTGCCAGCAGCCCCAGCCGGGACAGGATGAGCGAGCAGTACTTC	CASSPSRDRMSEQYF
TRBV5-4	TRBD2	TRBJ2-2	-	TGTGCCAGCACCCTCGGGACTAGCGGGGGGGCGAACACCGGGGAGCTGTTTTTT	CASTLGTSGGANTGELFF
TRBV7-9	-	TRBJ1-1	-	TGTGCCGTCTCGGATGGCGGGACTGAAGCTTTCTTT	CAVSDGGTEAFF
TRBV19	-	TRBJ1-2	-	TGTGCCAGTAGTATTGGGAGGGGCTATGGCTACACCTTC	CASSIGRGYGYTF